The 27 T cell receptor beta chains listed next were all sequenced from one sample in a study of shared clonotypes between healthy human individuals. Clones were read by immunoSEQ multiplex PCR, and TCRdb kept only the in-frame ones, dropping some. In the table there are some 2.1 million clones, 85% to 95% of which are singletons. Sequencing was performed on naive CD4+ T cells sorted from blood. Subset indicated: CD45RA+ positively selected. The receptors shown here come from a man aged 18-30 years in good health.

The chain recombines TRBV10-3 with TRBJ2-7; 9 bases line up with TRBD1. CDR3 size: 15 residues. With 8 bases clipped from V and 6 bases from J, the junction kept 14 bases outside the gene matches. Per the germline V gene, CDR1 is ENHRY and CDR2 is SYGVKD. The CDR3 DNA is TGTGCCATCTCTAGGCGACAGGGGGAGTTGGGCGAGCAGTACTTC. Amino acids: CAISRRQGELGEQYF.

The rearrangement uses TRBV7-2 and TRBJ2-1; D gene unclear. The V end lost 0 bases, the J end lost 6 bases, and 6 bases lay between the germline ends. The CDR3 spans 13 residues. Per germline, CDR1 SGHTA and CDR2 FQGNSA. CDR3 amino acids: CASSLAAFNEQFF. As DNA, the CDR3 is TGTGCCAGCAGCTTAGCAGCATTCAATGAGCAGTTCTTC.

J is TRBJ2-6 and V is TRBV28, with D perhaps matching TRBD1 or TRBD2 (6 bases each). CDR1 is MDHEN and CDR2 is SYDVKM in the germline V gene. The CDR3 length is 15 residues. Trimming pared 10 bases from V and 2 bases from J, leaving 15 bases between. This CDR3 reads CATREGGAGANVLTF. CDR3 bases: TGTGCCACTCGAGAGGGGGGAGCTGGGGCCAACGTCCTGACTTTC.

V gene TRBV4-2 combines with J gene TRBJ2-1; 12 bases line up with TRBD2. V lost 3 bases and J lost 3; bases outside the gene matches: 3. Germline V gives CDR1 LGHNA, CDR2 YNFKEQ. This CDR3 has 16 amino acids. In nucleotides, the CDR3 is TGTGCCAGCAGCCAGGCGACTAGCGGGAGCTACAATGAGCAGTTCTTC. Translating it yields CASSQATSGSYNEQFF.

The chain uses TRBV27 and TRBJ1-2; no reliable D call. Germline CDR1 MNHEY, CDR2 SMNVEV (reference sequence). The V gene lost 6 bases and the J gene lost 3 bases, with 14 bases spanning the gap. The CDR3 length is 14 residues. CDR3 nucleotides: TGTGCCAGCAGGGCAGCCCTACTAGACTATGGCTACACCTTC. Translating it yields CASRAALLDYGYTF.

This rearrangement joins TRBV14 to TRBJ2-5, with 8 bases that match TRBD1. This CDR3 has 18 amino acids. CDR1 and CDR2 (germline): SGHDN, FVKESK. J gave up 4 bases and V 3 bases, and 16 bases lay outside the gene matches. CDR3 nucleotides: TGTGCCAGCAGCCAGCCTCAGGGGGCGGAAACTAGGCGAGAGACCCAGTACTTC. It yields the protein CASSQPQGAETRRETQYF.

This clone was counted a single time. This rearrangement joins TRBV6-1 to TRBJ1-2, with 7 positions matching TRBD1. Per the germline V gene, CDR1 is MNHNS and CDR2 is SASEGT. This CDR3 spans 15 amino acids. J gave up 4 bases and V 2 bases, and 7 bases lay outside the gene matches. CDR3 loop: CASSEKEGAIYGYTF. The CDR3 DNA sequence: TGTGCCAGCAGTGAAAAAGAGGGGGCGATCTATGGCTACACCTTC.

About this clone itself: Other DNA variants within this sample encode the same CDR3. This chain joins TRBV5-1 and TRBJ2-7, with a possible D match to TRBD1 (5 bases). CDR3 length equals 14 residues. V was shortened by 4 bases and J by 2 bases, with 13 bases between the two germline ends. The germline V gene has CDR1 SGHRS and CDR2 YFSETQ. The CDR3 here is CASSPQGSTYEQYF. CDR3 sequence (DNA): TGCGCCAGCAGCCCCCAGGGCTCCACCTACGAGCAGTACTTC.

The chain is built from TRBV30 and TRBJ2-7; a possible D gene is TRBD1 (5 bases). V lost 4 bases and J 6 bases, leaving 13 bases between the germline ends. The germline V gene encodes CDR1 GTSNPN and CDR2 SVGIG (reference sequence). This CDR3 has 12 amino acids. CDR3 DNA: TGTGCCTGGATTAACCAGGGCTCCGAGCAGTACTTC. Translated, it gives CAWINQGSEQYF.

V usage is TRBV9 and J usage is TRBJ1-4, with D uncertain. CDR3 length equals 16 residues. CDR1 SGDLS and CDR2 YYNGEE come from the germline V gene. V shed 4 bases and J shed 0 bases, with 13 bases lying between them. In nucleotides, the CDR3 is TGTGCCAGCAGCTCAAACCCAGAGACAACTAATGAAAAACTGTTTTTT. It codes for CASSSNPETTNEKLFF.

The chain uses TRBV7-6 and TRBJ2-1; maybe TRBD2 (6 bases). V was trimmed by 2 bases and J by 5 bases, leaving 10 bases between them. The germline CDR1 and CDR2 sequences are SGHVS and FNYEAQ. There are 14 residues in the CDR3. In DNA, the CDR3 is TGTGCCAGCAGCTTAAGCGGGCCAAACAATGAGCAGTTCTTC. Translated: CASSLSGPNNEQFF.

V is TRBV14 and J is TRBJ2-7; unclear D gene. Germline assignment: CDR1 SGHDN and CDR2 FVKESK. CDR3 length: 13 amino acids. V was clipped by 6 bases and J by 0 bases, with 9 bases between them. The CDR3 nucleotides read TGTGCCAGCAGTCGATTCCTCTCCTACGAGCAGTACTTC. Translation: CASSRFLSYEQYF.

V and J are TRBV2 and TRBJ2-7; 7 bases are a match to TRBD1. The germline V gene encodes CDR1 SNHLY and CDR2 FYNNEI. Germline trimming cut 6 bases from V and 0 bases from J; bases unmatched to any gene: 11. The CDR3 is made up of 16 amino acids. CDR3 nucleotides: TGTGCCAGCAGGGAAAGTTGGACAGGCTTCTCCTACGAGCAGTACTTC. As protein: CASRESWTGFSYEQYF.

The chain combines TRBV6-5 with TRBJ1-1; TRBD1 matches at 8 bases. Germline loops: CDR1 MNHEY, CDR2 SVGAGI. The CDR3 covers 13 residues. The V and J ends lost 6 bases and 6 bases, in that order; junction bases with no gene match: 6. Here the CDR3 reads CASSQDRAAEAFF. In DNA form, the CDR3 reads TGTGCCAGCAGCCAGGACAGGGCGGCTGAAGCTTTCTTT.

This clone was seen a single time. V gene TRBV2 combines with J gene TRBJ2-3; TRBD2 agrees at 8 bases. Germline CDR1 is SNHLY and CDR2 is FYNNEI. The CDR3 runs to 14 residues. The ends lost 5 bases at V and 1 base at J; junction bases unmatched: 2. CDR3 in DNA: TGTGCCAGCAGTCCACTAGCGGGCACAGATACGCAGTATTTT. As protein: CASSPLAGTDTQYF.

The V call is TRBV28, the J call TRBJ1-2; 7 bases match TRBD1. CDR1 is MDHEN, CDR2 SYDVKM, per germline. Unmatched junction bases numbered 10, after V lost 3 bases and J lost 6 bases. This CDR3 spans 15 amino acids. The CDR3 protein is CASSLGSTGMNGYTF. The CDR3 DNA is TGTGCCAGCAGTTTGGGGTCGACAGGGATGAATGGCTACACCTTC.

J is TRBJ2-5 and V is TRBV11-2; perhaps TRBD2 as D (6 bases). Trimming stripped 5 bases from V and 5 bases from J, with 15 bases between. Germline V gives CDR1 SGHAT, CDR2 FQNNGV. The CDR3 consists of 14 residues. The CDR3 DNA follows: TGTGCCAGCAGCGTTAGCGGCCTCCCGGAGACCCAGTACTTC. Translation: CASSVSGLPETQYF. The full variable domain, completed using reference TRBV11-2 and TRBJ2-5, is EAGVAQSPRYKIIEKRQSVAFWCNPISGHATLYWYQQILGQGPKLLIQFQNNGVVDDSQLPKDRFSAERLKGVDSTLKIQPAKLEDSAVYLCASSVSGLPETQYFGPGTRLLVL.

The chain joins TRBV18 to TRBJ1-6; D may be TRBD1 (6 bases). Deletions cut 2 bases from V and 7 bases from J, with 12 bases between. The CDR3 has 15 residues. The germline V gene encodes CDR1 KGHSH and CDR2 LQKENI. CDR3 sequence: CASSPVGQKNSPLHF. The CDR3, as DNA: TGTGCCAGCTCACCAGTCGGACAGAAAAATTCACCCCTCCACTTT.

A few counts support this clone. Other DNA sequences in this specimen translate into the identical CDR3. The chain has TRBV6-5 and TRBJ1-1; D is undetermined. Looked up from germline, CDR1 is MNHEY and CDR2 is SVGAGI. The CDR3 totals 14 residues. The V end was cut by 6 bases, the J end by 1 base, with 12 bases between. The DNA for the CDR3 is TGTGCCAGCAGCCCTGGACCGACGAACACTGAAGCTTTCTTT. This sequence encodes CASSPGPTNTEAFF.

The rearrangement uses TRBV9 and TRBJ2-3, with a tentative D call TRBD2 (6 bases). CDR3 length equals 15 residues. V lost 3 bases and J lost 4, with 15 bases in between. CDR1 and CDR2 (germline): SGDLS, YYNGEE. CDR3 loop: CASSGSLGGPDTQYF. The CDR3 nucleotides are TGTGCCAGCAGCGGGAGCTTGGGGGGACCAGATACGCAGTATTTT.

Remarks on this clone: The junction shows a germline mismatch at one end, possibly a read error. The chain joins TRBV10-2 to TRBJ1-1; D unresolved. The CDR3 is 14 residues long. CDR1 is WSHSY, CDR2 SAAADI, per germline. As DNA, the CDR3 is TGCGCCAGCGGTGAGTATCGGCTCAACACTGAAGCTTTCTTT. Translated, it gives CASGEYRLNTEAFF.

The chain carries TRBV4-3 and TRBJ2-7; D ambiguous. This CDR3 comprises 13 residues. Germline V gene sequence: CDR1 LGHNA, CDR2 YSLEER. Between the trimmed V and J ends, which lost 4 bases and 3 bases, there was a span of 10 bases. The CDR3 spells CASSLTIGYEQYF. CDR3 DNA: TGCGCCAGCAGCCTAACAATAGGCTACGAGCAGTACTTC.

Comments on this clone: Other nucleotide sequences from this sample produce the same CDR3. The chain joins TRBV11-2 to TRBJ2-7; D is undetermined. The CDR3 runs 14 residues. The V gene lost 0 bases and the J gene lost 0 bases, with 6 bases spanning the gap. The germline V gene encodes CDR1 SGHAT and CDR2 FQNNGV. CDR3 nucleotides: TGTGCCAGCAGCTTAGATGGTGCCTCCTACGAGCAGTACTTC. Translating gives CASSLDGASYEQYF.

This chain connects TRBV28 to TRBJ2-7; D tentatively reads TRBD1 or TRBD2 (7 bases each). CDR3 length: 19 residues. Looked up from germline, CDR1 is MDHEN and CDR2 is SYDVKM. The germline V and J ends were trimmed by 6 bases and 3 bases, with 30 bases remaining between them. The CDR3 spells CASSLPGQLTRGGSYEQYF. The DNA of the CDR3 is TGTGCCAGCAGCCTCCCGGGACAGCTGACCCGCGGGGGTAGCTACGAGCAGTACTTC.

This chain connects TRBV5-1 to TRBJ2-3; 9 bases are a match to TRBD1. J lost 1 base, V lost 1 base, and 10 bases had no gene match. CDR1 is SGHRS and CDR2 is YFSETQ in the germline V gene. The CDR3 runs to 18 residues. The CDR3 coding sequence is TGCGCCAGCAGCTTGCGGGGATACAGGGGGCAAGGCACAGATACGCAGTATTTT. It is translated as CASSLRGYRGQGTDTQYF.

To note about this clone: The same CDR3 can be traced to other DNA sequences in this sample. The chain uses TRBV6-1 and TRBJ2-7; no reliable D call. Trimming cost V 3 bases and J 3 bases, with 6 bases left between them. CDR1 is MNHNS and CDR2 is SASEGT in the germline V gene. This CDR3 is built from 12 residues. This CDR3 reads CASSEEIYEQYF. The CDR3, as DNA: TGTGCCAGCAGTGAGGAGATCTACGAGCAGTACTTC.

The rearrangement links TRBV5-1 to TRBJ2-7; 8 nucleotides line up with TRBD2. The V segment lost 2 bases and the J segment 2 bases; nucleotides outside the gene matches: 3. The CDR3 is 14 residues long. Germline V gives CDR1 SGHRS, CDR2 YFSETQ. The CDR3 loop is CASSLIAGPYEQYF. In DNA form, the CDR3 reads TGCGCCAGCAGCTTAATAGCGGGGCCCTACGAGCAGTACTTC.